Each of the 24 T cell receptor beta chains below was sequenced from the same sample in a study of naive and memory T cell subsets. The library had UMIs added by 3' ligation of an oligonucleotide to TCR cDNA. Amplification of ligated cDNA took four PCR rounds with SP2 and nested alpha and beta constant primers. TCRdb itself ran the 5' RACE reads through MiXCR, one entry per CDR3 protein. The table records approximately 58,000 distinct CDR3 sequences, under 8.5% of them present only once. The receptor set was obtained from a male donor in good health.

This clonotype was counted a few times. The chain employs TRBV6-2 or TRBV6-3 and TRBJ2-7; 9 bases fit TRBD2. Germline CDR1 reads MNHEY; CDR2 reads SVGEGT. The CDR3 spans 15 residues. The trim removed 4 bases at V and 2 bases at J, leaving 6 bases unmatched. CDR3 coding DNA: TGTGCCAGCAGTTCCGCGGGAGGGGGAACCTACGAGCAGTACTTC. Translated: CASSSAGGGTYEQYF.

V usage is TRBV5-6 and J usage is TRBJ1-1; a weak D match, TRBD1 (5 bases). The V gene's germline CDR1 is SGHDT and CDR2 YYEEEE. The V gene lost 3 bases and the J gene lost 4 bases, with 19 bases spanning the gap. CDR3 length: 16 amino acids. CDR3 bases: TGTGCCAGCAGCTGGGGCCAGGAGTGGGGCGGCACTGAAGCTTTCTTT. It specifies CASSWGQEWGGTEAFF.

This clonotype was recorded at least ten times. The CDR3 bases are TGTGCCAGCAGTTTGTTAGGGGGGGGGCGCACAGATACGCAGTATTTT. Translated, it gives CASSLLGGGRTDTQYF. The chain links TRBV27 to TRBJ2-3, with D possibly being TRBD2 (7 bases). The CDR3 sequence is 16 residues long. Trimming pared 3 bases from V and 1 base from J, leaving 14 bases between. Germline loops: CDR1 MNHEY, CDR2 SMNVEV (reference sequence).

There are many counts of this clonotype. V and J are TRBV5-1 and TRBJ2-1; perhaps TRBD2 as D (6 bases). Germline loops: CDR1 SGHRS, CDR2 YFSETQ. The CDR3 is made up of 14 amino acids. V lost 0 bases, J lost 5 bases, and 9 bases lay in between. CDR3 amino acids: CASSLVGEDNEQFF. As DNA, the CDR3 is TGCGCCAGCAGCTTGGTTGGGGAGGACAATGAGCAGTTCTTC.

This clonotype was counted at least ten times. The V call is TRBV5-5, the J call TRBJ1-2; 7 bases are a match to TRBD1. V was pared by 0 bases and J by 2 bases, with 4 bases of the junction left unmatched. This CDR3 comprises 15 residues. Germline V gene lookup returns CDR1 SGHKS and CDR2 YYEKEE (reference sequence). CDR3 residues: CASSLVGTANYGYTF. The CDR3 nucleotides read TGTGCCAGCAGCTTGGTAGGGACAGCGAACTATGGCTACACCTTC.

This clonotype was seen a handful of times. The V gene is TRBV20-1, the J gene TRBJ1-1, with D hard to call. The CDR3 contains 14 residues. Germline lookup yields CDR1 DFQATT and CDR2 SNEGSKA (reference sequence). The V end lost 0 bases, the J end lost 3 bases, and 11 bases lay between the germline ends. The CDR3 DNA follows: TGCAGTGCTAGAGAGGAGGAGAGGGACACTGAAGCTTTCTTT. The encoded protein is CSAREEERDTEAFF.

This clonotype showed up many times. V gene TRBV20-1 combines with J gene TRBJ2-1; no firm D call. The CDR3 loop spans 14 amino acids. Trimming stripped 2 bases from V and 4 bases from J, with 12 bases between. CDR1 and CDR2 from the germline V gene are DFQATT and SNEGSKA (reference sequence). The CDR3 loop reads CSARNSDTYNEQFF. The CDR3 DNA follows: TGCAGTGCTAGAAATTCCGACACATACAATGAGCAGTTCTTC.

In the case of this clonotype: One junction end does not reproduce the germline sequence, and a read error may be involved. The chain joins TRBV7-2 to TRBJ2-2, with TRBD2 as a possible D gene (5 bases). The length of the CDR3 is 16 residues. Germline assignment: CDR1 SGHTA and CDR2 FQGNSA. CDR3 nucleotides: TGTGCCAGCAGCTTAAGGAGGACTGAGAACGCCGGGGAGCTGTTTTTT. Amino acids: CASSLRRTENAGELFF.

This clonotype was detected many times. The chain employs TRBV29-1 and TRBJ2-5; 13 bases fit TRBD2. This CDR3 spans 14 amino acids. J lost 5 bases, V lost 7 bases, and 7 bases had no gene match. Germline CDR1 is SQVTM and CDR2 is ANQGSEA. The CDR3 DNA is TGCAGCGCCGGACTAGCGGGAGTGGTTGAGACCCAGTACTTC. Its protein is CSAGLAGVVETQYF.

The rearrangement joins TRBV5-4 to TRBJ2-1, with TRBD2 matching over 8 bases. With V trimmed by 3 bases and J by 8 bases, 1 base remained unmatched. Germline V lookup: CDR1 SGHNT, CDR2 YYREEE (reference sequence). The CDR3 length is 12 residues. The CDR3 sequence: CASSSGGYEQFF. CDR3 DNA: TGTGCCAGCAGCTCGGGGGGGTATGAGCAGTTCTTC.

There are a few counts of this clonotype. The chain employs TRBV18 and TRBJ2-5; 12 positions match TRBD2. Germline V gives CDR1 KGHSH, CDR2 LQKENI. V was clipped by 3 bases and J by 4 bases; unmatched bases: 9. This CDR3 has 17 amino acids. The CDR3 nucleotides read TGTGCCAGCTCACCCCTAGGACTAGCGGGATTAGGAGAGACCCAGTACTTC. It encodes CASSPLGLAGLGETQYF.

The chain joins TRBV20-1 to TRBJ1-1; the match to TRBD1 covers 8 bases. CDR3 length: 15 residues. V trimming: 0 bases; J trimming: 6 bases; junction bases outside the gene matches: 9. CDR1 and CDR2 (germline): DFQATT, SNEGSKA (reference sequence). The CDR3 reads CSARDQGAKRAEAFF. The CDR3 coding sequence is TGCAGTGCTAGAGATCAGGGGGCGAAAAGGGCTGAAGCTTTCTTT.

V is TRBV20-1 and J is TRBJ2-3; a possible D gene is TRBD2 (6 bases). The V and J ends lost 4 bases and 0 bases respectively, with 11 bases between them. CDR3 size: 14 residues. Per the germline V gene, CDR1 is DFQATT and CDR2 is SNEGSKA (reference sequence). CDR3 coding DNA: TGCAGTGCTACTAGGCGGGGTAGCACAGATACGCAGTATTTT. It codes for CSATRRGSTDTQYF.

The V and J genes are TRBV25-1 and TRBJ2-2, with D hard to call. CDR3 length: 15 residues. V was trimmed by 2 bases and J by 2 bases, leaving 9 bases between them. In germline, CDR1 is MGHDK, CDR2 SYGVNS. CDR3 region: CASSEHEGNTGELFF. CDR3 coding DNA: TGTGCCAGCAGTGAACATGAAGGAAACACCGGGGAGCTGTTTTTT.

V is TRBV4-1 and J is TRBJ2-2; possibly TRBD1 for D (6 bases). The CDR3 has 15 residues. The germline V gene encodes CDR1 MGHRA and CDR2 YSYEKL. The V end lost 1 base, the J end lost 3 bases, and 9 bases lay between the germline ends. CDR3: CASSQGYRDTGELFF. The CDR3 region has the DNA TGCGCCAGCAGCCAAGGGTACAGGGACACCGGGGAGCTGTTTTTT.

This clonotype was seen at least ten times. The chain combines TRBV2 with TRBJ2-7, with TRBD2 identical over 7 bases. With 8 bases clipped from V and 0 bases from J, the junction kept 4 bases outside the gene matches. The CDR3 spans 13 residues. Germline V lookup: CDR1 SNHLY, CDR2 FYNNEI. CDR3 sequence: CASREDYSYEQYF. The CDR3 region has the DNA TGTGCCAGCCGGGAGGACTACTCCTACGAGCAGTACTTC.

This clonotype showed up just a few times. The gene calls are TRBV5-1 and TRBJ2-7; 8 bases are a match to TRBD1. CDR3 length equals 14 residues. V lost 3 bases, J lost 3 bases, and 5 bases stayed unmatched. Looked up from germline, CDR1 is SGHRS and CDR2 is YFSETQ. CDR3 protein: CASSWDRFNYEQYF. The CDR3 DNA is TGCGCCAGCAGCTGGGACAGGTTCAACTACGAGCAGTACTTC. Complete variable domain (other parts from reference TRBV5-1 and TRBJ2-7): KAGVTQTPRYLIKTRGQQVTLSCSPISGHRSVSWYQQTPGQGLQFLFEYFSETQRNKGNFPGRFSGRQFSNSRSEMNVSTLELGDSALYLCASSWDRFNYEQYFGPGTRLTVT.

The chain uses TRBV19 and TRBJ2-4; D gene unclear. The CDR3 covers 11 residues. CDR1 and CDR2 (germline): LNHDA, SQIVND (reference sequence). Between the trimmed V and J ends, which lost 4 bases and 12 bases, there was a span of 10 bases. CDR3 sequence (DNA): TGTGCCAGTAGTAACCGGACGGGTCAGTACTTC. Protein: CASSNRTGQYF.

With respect to this clonotype: A much larger clone lies one base from this, so it may be a read error. This chain uses TRBV29-1 with TRBJ2-7, with TRBD2 matching 7 bases. The germline gives CDR1 SQVTM, CDR2 ANQGSEA. The CDR3 runs to 18 residues. For the CDR3, the DNA is TGCAGCGTTGAACAGCATACTAGCGCGGGTACGATCTCCTACGAGAAGTACTTC. Encoded protein: CSVEQHTSAGTISYEKYF.

At least ten counts were recorded for this clonotype. The rearrangement links TRBV3-1 to TRBJ2-1; tentative D call: TRBD2 (6 bases). Germline values: CDR1 LGHDT, CDR2 YNNKEL (reference sequence). This CDR3 contains 16 residues. V lost 1 base, J lost 8 bases, and 18 bases lay in between. CDR3 region: CASSQVSGPLGDEQFF. CDR3 sequence (DNA): TGTGCCAGCAGCCAAGTTAGCGGCCCCCTGGGCGATGAGCAGTTCTTC.

This clonotype was recorded at least ten times. The chain has TRBV5-1 and TRBJ2-7; the match to TRBD2 covers 11 bases. Per the germline V gene, CDR1 is SGHRS and CDR2 is YFSETQ. The length of the CDR3 is 14 residues. Trimming at V came to 1 base and at J to 6 bases, leaving 3 bases not matched to a gene. As DNA, the CDR3 is TGCGCCAGCAGCTTGCTAGCGGGAGGAGGCGAGCAGTACTTC. As protein: CASSLLAGGGEQYF.

The gene calls are TRBV6-1 and TRBJ1-2, with 10 bases identical to TRBD1. Germline V gene lookup returns CDR1 MNHNS and CDR2 SASEGT. The CDR3 runs to 15 residues. V lost 6 bases to trimming and J lost 4 bases; unmatched junction nucleotides: 8. CDR3 sequence (DNA): TGTGCCAGCAGCCCCAGGGGACAGGGGACCTATGGCTACACCTTC. Translated: CASSPRGQGTYGYTF.

The V and J genes are TRBV4-2 and TRBJ2-1; D ambiguous. The CDR3 is 17 amino acids. V was cut by 0 bases and J by 4 bases, with 16 bases left in between. Germline CDR1 LGHNA, CDR2 YNFKEQ. The CDR3 DNA reads TGTGCCAGCAGCCAAGATCTGGCTAGTCTAATTTACAATGAGCAGTTCTTC. It encodes CASSQDLASLIYNEQFF.

This clonotype was counted many times. The genes are TRBV7-7 and TRBJ2-2; possibly TRBD2 for D (6 bases). The CDR3 is 17 amino acids. CDR1 is SSHAT, CDR2 FNYEAQ, per germline (reference sequence). V was pared by 5 bases and J by 7 bases, with 23 bases between. The CDR3, as DNA: TGTGCCAGCAGCGTACAGCGGGTGGGCTCGGCAGGCGGGGAGCTGTTTTTT. Its protein product is CASSVQRVGSAGGELFF.